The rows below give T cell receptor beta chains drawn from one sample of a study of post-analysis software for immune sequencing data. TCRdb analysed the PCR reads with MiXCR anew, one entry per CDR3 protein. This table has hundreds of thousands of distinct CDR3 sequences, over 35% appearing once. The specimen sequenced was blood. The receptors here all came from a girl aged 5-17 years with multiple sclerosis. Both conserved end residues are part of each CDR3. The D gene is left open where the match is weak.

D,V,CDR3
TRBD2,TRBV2,CASTGRLAETQYF
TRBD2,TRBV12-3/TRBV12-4,CASSRTSGEFF
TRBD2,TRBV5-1,CASSFEVPGGPGEQYF
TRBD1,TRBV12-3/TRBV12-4,CASTPDRAKNIQYF
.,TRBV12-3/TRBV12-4,CASSLATSDEQYF
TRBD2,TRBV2,CASGLAGAYNEQFF
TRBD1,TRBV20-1,CSARGGGQALEKLFF
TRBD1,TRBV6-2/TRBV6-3,CASTSDRAYEQYF
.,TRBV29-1,CSVAYGTGRQTQYF
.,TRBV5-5,CASSPEYRSSYNSPLHF
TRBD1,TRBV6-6,CASSYTQGTNYGYTF
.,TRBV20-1,CSAYPYRGKTGEGETQYF
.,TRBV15,CATSRDLITQYF
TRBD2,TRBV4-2,CASSQGGASGSEQYF
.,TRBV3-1,CASSQAQLIRPYEQYF
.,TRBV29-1,CSVVDGSGYTF